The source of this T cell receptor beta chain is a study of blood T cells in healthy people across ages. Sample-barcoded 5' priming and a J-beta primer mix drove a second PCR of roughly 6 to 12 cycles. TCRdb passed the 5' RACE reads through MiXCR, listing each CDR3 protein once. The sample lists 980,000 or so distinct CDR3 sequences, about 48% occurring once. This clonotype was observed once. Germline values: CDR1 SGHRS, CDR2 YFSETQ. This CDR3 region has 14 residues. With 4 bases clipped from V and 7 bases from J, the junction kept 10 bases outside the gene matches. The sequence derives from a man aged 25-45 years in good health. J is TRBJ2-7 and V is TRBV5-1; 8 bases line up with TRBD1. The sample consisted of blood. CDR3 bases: TGCGCCAGCAGCACTTGGACAGGGTACGGAGAGCAGTACTTC. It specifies CASSTWTGYGEQYF.